This TCR beta chain was retrieved from a study of regulatory T cells in long-lasting Graves disease. Combining iRepertoire HTBI primers with Arm-PCR of CDR3 regions, the authors built TCR beta libraries. A single record per CDR3 protein comes from TCRdb applying MiXCR to the multiplex PCR reads. The profile shows about 660,000 distinct CDR3 sequences, around 30% of them singletons. Described time point: persistent/refractory GD, antithyroid drugs over 5 years with positive TRAb. RNA from PBMCs was the source of the TCR library. From each patient, 8 to 10 milliliters of peripheral blood was drawn and collected into an EDTA anticoagulant tube. Specimen: peripheral blood mononuclear cells (PBMCs), collected when the disease was refractory, from a patient treated with antithyroid drugs. The clonotype originates from a female donor with Graves disease.

This CDR3 reads CASSVTGLTTNEKLFF. The DNA for the CDR3 is TGTGCCAGCAGTGTCACAGGGCTTACAACTAATGAAAAACTGTTTTTT. J is TRBJ1-4 and V is TRBV6-1; the D gene is possibly TRBD1 (6 bases). CDR3 length: 16 residues. Per the germline V gene, CDR1 is MNHNS and CDR2 is SASEGT. V dropped 4 bases and J dropped 0 bases, with 12 bases sitting between them.